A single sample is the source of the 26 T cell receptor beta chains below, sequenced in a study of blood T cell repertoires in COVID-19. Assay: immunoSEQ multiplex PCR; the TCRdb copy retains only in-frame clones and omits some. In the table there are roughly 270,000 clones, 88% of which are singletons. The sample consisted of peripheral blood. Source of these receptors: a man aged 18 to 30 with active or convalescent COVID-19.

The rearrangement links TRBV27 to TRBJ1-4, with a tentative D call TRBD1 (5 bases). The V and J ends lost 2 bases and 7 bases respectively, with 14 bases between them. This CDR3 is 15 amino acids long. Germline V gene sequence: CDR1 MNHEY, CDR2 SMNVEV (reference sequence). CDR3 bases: TGTGCCAGCAGTTTAGACGGGGGAAGGGGTGAAAAACTGTTTTTT. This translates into CASSLDGGRGEKLFF.

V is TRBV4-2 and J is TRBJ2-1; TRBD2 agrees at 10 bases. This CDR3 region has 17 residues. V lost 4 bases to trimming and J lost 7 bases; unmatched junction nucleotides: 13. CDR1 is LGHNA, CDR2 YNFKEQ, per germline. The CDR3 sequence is CASSPQPLAGDGNEQFF. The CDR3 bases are TGTGCCAGCAGCCCCCAGCCCCTAGCGGGGGATGGGAATGAGCAGTTCTTC.

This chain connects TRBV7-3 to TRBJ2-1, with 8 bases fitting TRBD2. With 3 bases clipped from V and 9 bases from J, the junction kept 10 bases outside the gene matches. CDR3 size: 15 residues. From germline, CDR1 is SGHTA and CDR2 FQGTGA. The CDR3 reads CASSFQAGLDGEQFF. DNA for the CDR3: TGTGCCAGCAGCTTCCAAGCGGGACTAGACGGTGAGCAGTTCTTC.

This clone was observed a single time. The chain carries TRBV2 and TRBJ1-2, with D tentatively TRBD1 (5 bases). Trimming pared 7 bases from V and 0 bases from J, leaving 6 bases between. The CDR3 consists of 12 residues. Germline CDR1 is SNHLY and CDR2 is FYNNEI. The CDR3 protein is CASKGTNYGYTF. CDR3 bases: TGTGCCAGCAAGGGGACTAACTATGGCTACACCTTC.

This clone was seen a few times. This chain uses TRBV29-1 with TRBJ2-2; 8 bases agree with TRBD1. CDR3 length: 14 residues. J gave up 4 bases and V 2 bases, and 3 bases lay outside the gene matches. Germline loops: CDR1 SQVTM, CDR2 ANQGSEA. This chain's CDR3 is CSVEQGAGTGELFF. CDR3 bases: TGCAGCGTTGAACAGGGGGCGGGCACCGGGGAGCTGTTTTTT.

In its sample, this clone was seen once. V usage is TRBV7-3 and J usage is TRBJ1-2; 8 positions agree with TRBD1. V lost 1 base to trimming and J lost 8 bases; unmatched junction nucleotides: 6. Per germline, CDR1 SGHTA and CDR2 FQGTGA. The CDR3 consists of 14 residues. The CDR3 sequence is CASSLKAGGSGYTF. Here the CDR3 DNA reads TGTGCCAGCAGCTTAAAGGCAGGGGGCTCAGGCTACACCTTC.

The CDR3 DNA reads as TGCGCCAGCAGCCACGCCCCGGGGGGATCCCGCACAGATACGCAGTATTTT. It is translated as CASSHAPGGSRTDTQYF. The V and J genes are TRBV4-1 and TRBJ2-3, with 7 bases that match TRBD2. The V and J ends lost 3 bases and 1 base, in that order; junction bases with no gene match: 10. Germline V gives CDR1 MGHRA, CDR2 YSYEKL. There are 17 residues in the CDR3.

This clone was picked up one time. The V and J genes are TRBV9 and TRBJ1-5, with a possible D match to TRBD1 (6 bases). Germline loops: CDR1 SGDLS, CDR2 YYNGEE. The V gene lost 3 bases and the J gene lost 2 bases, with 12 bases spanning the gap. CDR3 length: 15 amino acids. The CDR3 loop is CASSGGGGGNQPQHF. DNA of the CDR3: TGTGCCAGCAGCGGCGGGGGCGGGGGCAATCAGCCCCAGCATTTT.

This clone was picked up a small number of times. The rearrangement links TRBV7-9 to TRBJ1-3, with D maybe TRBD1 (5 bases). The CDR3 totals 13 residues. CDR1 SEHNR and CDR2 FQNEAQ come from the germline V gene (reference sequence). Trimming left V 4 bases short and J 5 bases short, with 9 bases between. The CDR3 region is CASSYPDRNTIYF. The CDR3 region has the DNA TGTGCCAGCAGCTACCCGGACAGAAACACCATATATTTT.

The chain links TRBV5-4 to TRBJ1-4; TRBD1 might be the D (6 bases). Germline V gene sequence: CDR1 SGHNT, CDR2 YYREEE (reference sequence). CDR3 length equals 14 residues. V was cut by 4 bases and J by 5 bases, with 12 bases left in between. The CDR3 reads CASSPGGGNEKLFF. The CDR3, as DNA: TGTGCCAGCAGCCCGGGAGGGGGGAATGAAAAACTGTTTTTT.

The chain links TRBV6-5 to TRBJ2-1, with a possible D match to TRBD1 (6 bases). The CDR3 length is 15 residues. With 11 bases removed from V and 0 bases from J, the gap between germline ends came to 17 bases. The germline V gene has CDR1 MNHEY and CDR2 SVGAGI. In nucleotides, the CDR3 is TGTGCCGGAAACACAGGGTTAACCTCCTACAATGAGCAGTTCTTC. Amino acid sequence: CAGNTGLTSYNEQFF.

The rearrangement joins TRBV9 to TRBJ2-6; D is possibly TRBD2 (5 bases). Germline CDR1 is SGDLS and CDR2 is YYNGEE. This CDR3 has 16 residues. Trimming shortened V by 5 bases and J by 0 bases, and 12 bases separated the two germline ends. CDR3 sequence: CASSLTGSSGANVLTF. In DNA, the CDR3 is TGTGCCAGCAGTCTTACGGGGAGCTCTGGGGCCAACGTCCTGACTTTC.

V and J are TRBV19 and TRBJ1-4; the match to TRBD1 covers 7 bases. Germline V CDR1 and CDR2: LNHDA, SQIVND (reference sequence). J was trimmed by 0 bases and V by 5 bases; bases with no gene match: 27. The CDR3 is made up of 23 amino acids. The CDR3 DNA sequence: TGTGCCAGTAGTTCCCGAGACAGGGCTCGTTTGACCGACCTTCAGACAACTAATGAAAAACTGTTTTTT. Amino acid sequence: CASSSRDRARLTDLQTTNEKLFF.

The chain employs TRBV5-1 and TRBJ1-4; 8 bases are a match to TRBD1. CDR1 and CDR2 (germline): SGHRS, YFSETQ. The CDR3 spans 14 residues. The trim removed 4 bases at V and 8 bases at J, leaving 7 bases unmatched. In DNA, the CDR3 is TGCGCCAGCAGCATAGACAGGGGAGGAGAAAAACTGTTTTTT. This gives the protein CASSIDRGGEKLFF.

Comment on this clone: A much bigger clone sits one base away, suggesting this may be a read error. Here the CDR3 reads CASSDRDYGYTF. CDR3 DNA sequence: TGTGCCAGCAGTGACAGGGACTATGGCTACACCTTC. The rearrangement uses TRBV6-1 and TRBJ1-2, with a weak D call TRBD1 (5 bases). The CDR3 length is 12 residues. Trimming took off 3 bases at V and 3 bases at J, with 5 bases between the two ends. Germline CDR1 is MNHNS and CDR2 is SASEGT.

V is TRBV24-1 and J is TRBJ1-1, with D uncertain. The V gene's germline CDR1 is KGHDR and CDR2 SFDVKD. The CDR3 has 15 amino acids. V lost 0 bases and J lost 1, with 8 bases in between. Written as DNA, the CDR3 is TGTGCCACCAGTGATTTGGTCGGTGGGAACACTGAAGCTTTCTTT. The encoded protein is CATSDLVGGNTEAFF.

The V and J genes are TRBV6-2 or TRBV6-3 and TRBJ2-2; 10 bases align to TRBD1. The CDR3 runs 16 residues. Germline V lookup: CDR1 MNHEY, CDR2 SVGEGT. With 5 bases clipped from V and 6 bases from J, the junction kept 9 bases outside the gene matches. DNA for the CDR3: TGTGCCAGCAGTCCCCATACAGGGACAGGGGCCGGGGAGCTGTTTTTT. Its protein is CASSPHTGTGAGELFF.

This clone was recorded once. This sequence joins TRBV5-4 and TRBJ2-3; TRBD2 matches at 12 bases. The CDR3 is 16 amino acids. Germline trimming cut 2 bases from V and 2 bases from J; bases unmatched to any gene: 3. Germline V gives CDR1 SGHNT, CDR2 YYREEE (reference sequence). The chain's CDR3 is CASSLGLAGNTDTQYF. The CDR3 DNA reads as TGTGCCAGCAGCTTAGGACTAGCGGGGAACACAGATACGCAGTATTTT.

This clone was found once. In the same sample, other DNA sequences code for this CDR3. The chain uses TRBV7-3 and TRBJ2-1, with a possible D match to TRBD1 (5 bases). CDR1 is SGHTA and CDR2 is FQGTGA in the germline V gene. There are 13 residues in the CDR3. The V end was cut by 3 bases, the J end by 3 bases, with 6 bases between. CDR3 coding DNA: TGTGCCAGCAGCTTCCAGGGCTACAATGAGCAGTTCTTC. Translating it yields CASSFQGYNEQFF. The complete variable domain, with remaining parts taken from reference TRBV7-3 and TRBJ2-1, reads GAGVSQTPSNKVTEKGKYVELRCDPISGHTALYWYRQSLGQGPEFLIYFQGTGAADDSGLPNDRFFAVRPEGSVSTLKIQRTERGDSAVYLCASSFQGYNEQFFGPGTRLTVL.

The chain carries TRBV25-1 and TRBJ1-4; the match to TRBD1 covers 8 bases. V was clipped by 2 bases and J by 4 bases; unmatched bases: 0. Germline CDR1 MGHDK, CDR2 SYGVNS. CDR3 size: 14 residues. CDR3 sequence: CASSETGGNEKLFF. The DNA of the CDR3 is TGTGCCAGCAGTGAAACAGGGGGTAATGAAAAACTGTTTTTT. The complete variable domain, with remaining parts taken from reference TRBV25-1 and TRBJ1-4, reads EADIYQTPRYLVIGTGKKITLECSQTMGHDKMYWYQQDPGMELHLIHYSYGVNSTEKGDLSSESTVSRIRTEHFPLTLESARPSHTSQYLCASSETGGNEKLFFGSGTQLSVL.

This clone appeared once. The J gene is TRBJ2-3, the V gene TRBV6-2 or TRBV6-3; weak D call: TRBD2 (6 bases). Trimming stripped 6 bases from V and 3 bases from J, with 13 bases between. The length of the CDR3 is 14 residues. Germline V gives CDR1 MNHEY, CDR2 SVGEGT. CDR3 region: CASSPGEVTDTQYF. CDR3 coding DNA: TGTGCCAGCAGCCCCGGGGAGGTGACAGATACGCAGTATTTT.

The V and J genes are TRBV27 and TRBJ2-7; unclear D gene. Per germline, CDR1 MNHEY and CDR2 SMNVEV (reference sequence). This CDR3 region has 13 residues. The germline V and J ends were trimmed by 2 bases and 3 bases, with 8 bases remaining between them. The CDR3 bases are TGTGCCAGCAGTTTAATTGGAGTCTACGAGCAGTACTTC. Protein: CASSLIGVYEQYF.

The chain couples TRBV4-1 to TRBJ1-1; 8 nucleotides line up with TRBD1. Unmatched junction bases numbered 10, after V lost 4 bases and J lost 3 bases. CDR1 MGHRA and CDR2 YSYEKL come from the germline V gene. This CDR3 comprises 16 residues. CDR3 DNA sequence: TGCGCCAGCAGCCCCTTACCGGGACAGGTGGACACTGAAGCTTTCTTT. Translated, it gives CASSPLPGQVDTEAFF.

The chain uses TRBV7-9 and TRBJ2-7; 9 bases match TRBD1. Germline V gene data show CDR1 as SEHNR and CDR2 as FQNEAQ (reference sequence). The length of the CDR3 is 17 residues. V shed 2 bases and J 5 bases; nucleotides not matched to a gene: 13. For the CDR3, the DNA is TGTGCCAGCAGCTTATATACAGGGGGCGCAAATTTCCACGAGCAGTACTTC. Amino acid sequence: CASSLYTGGANFHEQYF.

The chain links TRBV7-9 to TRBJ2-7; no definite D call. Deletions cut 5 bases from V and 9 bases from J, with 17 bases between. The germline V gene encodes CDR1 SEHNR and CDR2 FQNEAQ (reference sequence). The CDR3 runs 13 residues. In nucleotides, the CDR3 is TGTGCCAGCAGCCCCGTGGTCGGTGTGTGGCAGTACTTC. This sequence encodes CASSPVVGVWQYF.

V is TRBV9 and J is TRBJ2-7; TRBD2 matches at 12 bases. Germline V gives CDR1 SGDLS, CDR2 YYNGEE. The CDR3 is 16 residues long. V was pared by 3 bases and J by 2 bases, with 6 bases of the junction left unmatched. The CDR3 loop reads CASSAGPSGGAYEQYF. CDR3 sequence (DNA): TGTGCCAGCAGCGCCGGACCTAGCGGGGGGGCCTACGAGCAGTACTTC.